This TCR beta chain was observed in a study of cytomegalovirus exposure and HLA in healthy donors. Study results and caveats: Reports indicated that the classifier achieved high specificity and sensitivity in diagnosing cytomegalovirus status. A few CMV-associated chains were confirmed in vitro to be specific for CMV antigens. Donors were assumed by presence/absence analyses to have roughly uniform sequencing depth.

A word on this clone: What it recognizes is unknown.

This donor had no CMV serostatus on record. The PCR contained 60 Vbeta and 13 Jbeta primers. Repertoires were generated with immunoSEQ multiplex PCR, while TCRdb's copy carries only in-frame clones and drops some. The top ten clones hold roughly 4% of a sample with roughly 120,000 clones, 77% of them seen once. Germline CDR1 SGHNT, CDR2 YYREEE (reference sequence). CDR3 length: 13 amino acids. Trimming pared 0 bases from V and 9 bases from J, leaving 10 bases between. The chain employs TRBV5-4 and TRBJ1-5, with D hard to call. Material: PBMCs. This clonotype was obtained from a human donor in good health. The CDR3 DNA follows: TGTGCCAGCAGCTTGGACGGGTTAATGCCCCAGCATTTT. It yields the protein CASSLDGLMPQHF.